These 5 T cell receptor beta chains originate from one sample sequenced in a study of cytomegalovirus exposure and HLA in healthy donors. Use of 60 Vbeta and 13 Jbeta primers characterized the PCR. The repertoire was sequenced with immunoSEQ multiplex PCR; TCRdb's copy has only in-frame clones and lacks some. The sample shows under 250,000 clones, about 81% of them seen only once. Sequences were obtained from PBMCs. The origin of the receptors is a woman aged 40 to 50 in good health and CMV-seronegative.

The J gene is TRBJ1-2, the V gene TRBV7-9, with D perhaps TRBD1 (6 bases). The V gene's germline CDR1 is SEHNR and CDR2 FQNEAQ (reference sequence). This CDR3 contains 15 residues. V lost 1 base, J lost 2 bases, and 11 bases lay in between. The CDR3, as DNA: TGTGCCAGCAGCTTAGGCCAGGGGTTAAACTATGGCTACACCTTC. It specifies CASSLGQGLNYGYTF.

The chain uses TRBV7-7 and TRBJ2-1; 10 bases are a match to TRBD1. Germline V gives CDR1 SSHAT, CDR2 FNYEAQ (reference sequence). The CDR3 totals 17 residues. V trimming: 5 bases; J trimming: 2 bases; junction bases outside the gene matches: 9. The CDR3 DNA follows: TGTGCCAGCAGCCGAGGGATCGGACAGGGGGCCTACAATGAGCAGTTCTTC. Protein product: CASSRGIGQGAYNEQFF.

This chain uses TRBV30 with TRBJ2-1, with a possible D match to TRBD2 (6 bases). The CDR3 sequence is 11 residues long. The V gene lost 5 bases and the J gene lost 7 bases, with 9 bases spanning the gap. The germline V gene has CDR1 GTSNPN and CDR2 SVGIG (reference sequence). CDR3 DNA sequence: TGTGCCTGGGGAGGGGCTAATGAGCAGTTCTTC. Its protein is CAWGGANEQFF.

The chain links TRBV18 to TRBJ2-5, with 8 positions matching TRBD1. This CDR3 is built from 15 residues. Germline CDR1 is KGHSH and CDR2 is LQKENI. J gave up 4 bases and V 0 bases, and 4 bases lay outside the gene matches. CDR3 sequence (DNA): TGTGCCAGCTCACCACCCCGGACAGGGCGAGAGACCCAGTACTTC. Protein product: CASSPPRTGRETQYF. Supplemented by reference TRBV18 and TRBJ2-5, the full variable domain reads NAGVMQNPRHLVRRRGQEARLRCSPMKGHSHVYWYRQLPEEGLKFMVYLQKENIIDESGMPKERFSAEFPKEGPSILRIQQVVRGDSAAYFCASSPPRTGRETQYFGPGTRLLVL.

This clone was recorded at least ten times. The chain has TRBV7-9 and TRBJ1-2; D not resolved. The CDR3 covers 15 residues. Per the germline V gene, CDR1 is SEHNR and CDR2 is FQNEAQ (reference sequence). V lost 7 bases to trimming and J lost 1 base, with 16 bases between them. In DNA form, the CDR3 reads TGTGCCAGCACCACCTCCCGGTCGATTAACTATGGCTACACCTTC. It encodes CASTTSRSINYGYTF.